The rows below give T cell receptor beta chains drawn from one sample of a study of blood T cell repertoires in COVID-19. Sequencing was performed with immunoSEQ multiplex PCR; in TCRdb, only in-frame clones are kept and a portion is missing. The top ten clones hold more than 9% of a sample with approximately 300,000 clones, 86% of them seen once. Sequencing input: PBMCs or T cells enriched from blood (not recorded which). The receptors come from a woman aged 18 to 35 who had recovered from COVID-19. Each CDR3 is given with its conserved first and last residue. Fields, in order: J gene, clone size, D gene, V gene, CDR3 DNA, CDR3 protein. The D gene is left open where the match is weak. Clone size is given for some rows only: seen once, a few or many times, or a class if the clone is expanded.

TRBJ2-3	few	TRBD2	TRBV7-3	TGTGCCAGCAGCCCACTAGCGGGGGGCGCAGATACGCAGTATTTT	CASSPLAGGADTQYF
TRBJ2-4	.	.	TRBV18	TGTGCCAGCTTAGAAGACAGGGCCAAAAACATTCAGTACTTC	CASLEDRAKNIQYF
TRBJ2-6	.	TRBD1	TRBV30	TGTGCCTCGCGAGGCGGTACAGGGGTGGACTCTGGGGCCAACGTCCTGACTTTC	CASRGGTGVDSGANVLTF
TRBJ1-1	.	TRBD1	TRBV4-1	TGCGCCAGCAGCCAAGTATTACATGATGGGACAGGGGGAGCGGTAAAAACTGAAGCTTTCTTT	CASSQVLHDGTGGAVKTEAFF
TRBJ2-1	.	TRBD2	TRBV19	TGTGCCAGTAGTGGGTCGGCGGGAGTCTTTATCAATGAGCAGTTCTTC	CASSGSAGVFINEQFF
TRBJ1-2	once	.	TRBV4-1	TGCGCCAGCAGCCAAGCCGGCAGGGTACGCGGCTACACCTTC	CASSQAGRVRGYTF
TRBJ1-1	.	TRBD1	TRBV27	TGTGCCAGCCACAGGGGACTTCCTAACACTGAAGCTTTCTTT	CASHRGLPNTEAFF
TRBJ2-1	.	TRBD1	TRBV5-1	TGCGCCAGCAGCTCCCGACAGGGGACGAACAATGAGCAGTTCTTC	CASSSRQGTNNEQFF
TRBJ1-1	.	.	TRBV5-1	TGCGCCAGCAGCTTGACGGGCACTGAAGCTTTCTTT	CASSLTGTEAFF
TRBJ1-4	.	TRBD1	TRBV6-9	TGTGCCAGCAGTTATCCCCAGGACAGGTTTGGAAAACTGTTTTTT	CASSYPQDRFGKLFF
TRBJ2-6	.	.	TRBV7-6	TGTGCCAGCAGCATTGGCCTCTCTGGGGCCAACGTCCTGACTTTC	CASSIGLSGANVLTF
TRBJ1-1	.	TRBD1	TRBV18	TGTGCCAGCTCATCCGGGACAGGGTACACTGAAGCTTTCTTT	CASSSGTGYTEAFF
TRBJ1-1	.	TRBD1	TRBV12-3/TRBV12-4	TGTGCCAGCAGGGGACAGGGATGGACTGAAGCTTTCTTT	CASRGQGWTEAFF
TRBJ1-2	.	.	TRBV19	TGTGCCAGTGAAGACACCTACTATGGCTACACCTTC	CASEDTYYGYTF
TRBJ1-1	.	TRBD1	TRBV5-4	TGTGCCAGCAGCTTGGGGACAGGTCCCACTGAAGCTTTCTTT	CASSLGTGPTEAFF
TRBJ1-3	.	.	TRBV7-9	TGTGCCAGCAGCTCCGGAGAGAGGGGAAACACCATATATTTT	CASSSGERGNTIYF
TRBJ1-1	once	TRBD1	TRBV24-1	TGTGCCACCAGTGATGGAGGGGGCGATCTCGGCACTGAAGCTTTCTTT	CATSDGGGDLGTEAFF